Following are 12 T cell receptor beta chains from one sample sequenced in a study of response to subunit inactivated influenza vaccine. From the RT-PCR reads, TCRdb called clonotypes with MiXCR, one entry per CDR3 protein. Of a few hundred thousand distinct CDR3 sequences listed, about 15% were seen once; the top ten hold over 8.5%. The sample was PBMCs from blood, taken roughly 13 days after vaccination. These TCRs come from a man aged 45-60 years who received an inactivated influenza vaccine.

On this clonotype itself: A much bigger clone sits one base away, suggesting this may be a read error. The V and J genes are TRBV5-5 and TRBJ2-3; D uncertain. The CDR3 runs to 11 residues. From germline, CDR1 is SGHKS and CDR2 YYEKEE (reference sequence). This CDR3 reads CASRFPDTQYF. CDR3 nucleotide sequence: TGTGCCAGCCGCTTCCCAGATACGCAGTATTTT.

This sequence joins TRBV20-1 and TRBJ2-1; D may be TRBD2 (6 bases). The CDR3 has 16 residues. V gave up 0 bases and J gave up 4 bases, with 16 bases separating them. The germline V gene encodes CDR1 DFQATT and CDR2 SNEGSKA (reference sequence). CDR3 loop: CSARDPSSGLYNEQFF. CDR3 nucleotides: TGCAGTGCTAGAGACCCCTCGAGCGGACTATACAATGAGCAGTTCTTC.

Only a few counts were recorded for this clonotype. This rearrangement joins TRBV28 to TRBJ2-7; D remains unclear. CDR3 length equals 14 residues. Germline V gene data show CDR1 as MDHEN and CDR2 as SYDVKM. The V end was cut by 8 bases, the J end by 2 bases, with 16 bases between. CDR3 sequence reads: CASSPGQSPYEQYF. The CDR3 DNA follows: TGTGCCAGCTCCCCCGGGCAAAGCCCCTACGAGCAGTACTTC.

In its sample, this clonotype was seen a few times. This chain uses TRBV10-3 with TRBJ2-6; D is uncertain. In germline, CDR1 is ENHRY, CDR2 SYGVKD. This CDR3 comprises 17 residues. The V gene lost 3 bases and the J gene lost 0 bases, with 12 bases spanning the gap. CDR3 protein: CAISDRDLPSGANVLTF. For the CDR3, the DNA is TGTGCCATCAGTGATAGGGATCTACCCTCTGGGGCCAACGTCCTGACTTTC.

This chain uses TRBV10-3 with TRBJ2-3; 13 nucleotides agree with TRBD2. The germline CDR1 and CDR2 sequences are ENHRY and SYGVKD. Trimming removed 6 bases from V and 2 bases from J; junction bases left unmatched: 11. This CDR3 comprises 18 residues. The DNA of the CDR3 is TGTGCCATCAGCCTTACTAGCGGGAGGGCCTGGGCCACAGATACGCAGTATTTT. Amino acid sequence: CAISLTSGRAWATDTQYF.

This chain connects TRBV15 to TRBJ1-5; TRBD1 agrees at 7 bases. Germline CDR1 reads LNHNV; CDR2 reads YYDKDF (reference sequence). V trimming: 2 bases; J trimming: 2 bases; junction bases outside the gene matches: 6. The CDR3 is made up of 16 amino acids. CDR3: CATSRPTGIRNQPQHF. DNA for the CDR3: TGTGCCACCAGCAGACCGACAGGGATTCGCAATCAGCCCCAGCATTTT.

This clonotype occurred a few times. V gene TRBV23-1 combines with J gene TRBJ2-5, with D uncertain. TRBV23-1 is known as an ORF, though its function is uncertain. The V gene lost 6 bases and the J gene lost 5 bases, with 1 base spanning the gap. The length of the CDR3 is 9 residues. CDR3 protein: CASSETQYF. The DNA for the CDR3 is TGCGCCAGCAGCGAGACCCAGTACTTC.

This clonotype turned up a few times. This chain links TRBV10-2 with TRBJ1-6; D is uncertain. The germline V and J ends were trimmed by 3 bases and 7 bases, with 7 bases remaining between them. In germline, CDR1 is WSHSY, CDR2 SAAADI. The CDR3 covers 13 residues. CDR3 DNA: TGCGCCAGCAGTGACAGGCCAAATTCACCCCTCCACTTT. As protein: CASSDRPNSPLHF.

This chain joins TRBV11-2 and TRBJ1-6; 10 nucleotides line up with TRBD1. The CDR3 has 15 residues. CDR1 SGHAT and CDR2 FQNNGV come from the germline V gene. Trimming removed 5 bases from V and 13 bases from J; junction bases left unmatched: 11. The CDR3 DNA reads as TGTGCCAGCAGCGGCTCCGGGACAGGGGTTGCGCCCCTCCACTTT. Protein sequence: CASSGSGTGVAPLHF.

J is TRBJ2-1 and V is TRBV7-8; 8 bases agree with TRBD2. Germline CDR1 and CDR2: SGHVS and FQNEAQ. The J segment lost 2 bases and the V segment lost 0 bases, leaving 6 bases of the junction unmatched. The CDR3 has 17 amino acids. For the CDR3, the DNA is TGTGCCAGCAGCTTAGCTATAGCGGGGCTGGCCTACAATGAGCAGTTCTTC. Protein product: CASSLAIAGLAYNEQFF.

This clonotype has just a few counts. The chain uses TRBV20-1 and TRBJ2-1; TRBD2 matches 7 bases. J gave up 8 bases and V 0 bases, and 10 bases lay outside the gene matches. This CDR3 is built from 15 residues. The germline V gene has CDR1 DFQATT and CDR2 SNEGSKA (reference sequence). CDR3 DNA: TGCAGTGCTAGAGATGTTGCGGGAGTATCGGATGAGCAGTTCTTC. It yields the protein CSARDVAGVSDEQFF.

The V call is TRBV5-5, the J call TRBJ2-4; D unresolved. V lost 3 bases and J lost 0, with 7 bases in between. CDR1 is SGHKS and CDR2 is YYEKEE in the germline V gene (reference sequence). The CDR3 spans 14 residues. The CDR3, as DNA: TGTGCCAGCAGCTCGGACGCAGCCAAAAACATTCAGTACTTC. Translating it yields CASSSDAAKNIQYF.